This T cell receptor (beta chain) was captured in a study of cytomegalovirus exposure and HLA in healthy donors. Donors in the study were healthy people who gave bone marrow. Notes on this clone: Its matching antigen is unknown.

In the PCR, 60 Vbeta and 13 Jbeta primers were used. Here immunoSEQ multiplex PCR was the method, and the copy in TCRdb shows in-frame clones only, minus some. In the table there are approximately 300,000 clones, 84% of which are singletons. Germline assignment: CDR1 SGHDT and CDR2 YYEEEE. V lost 4 bases and J lost 0; bases outside the gene matches: 7. This CDR3 spans 18 amino acids. General study points: According to an earlier analysis, most TCR beta V segments yielded productive rearrangements about 87% or about 30% of the time.

The sequenced sample was PBMCs. The origin of this receptor is a woman aged 40 to 55 in good health and CMV-seropositive. The chain employs TRBV5-6 and TRBJ2-3; 14 nucleotides align to TRBD2. CDR3 DNA sequence: TGTGCCAGCAGCATCGGACTAGCGGGAGGCCTTAGCACAGATACGCAGTATTTT. It codes for CASSIGLAGGLSTDTQYF.